The clone carrying this T cell receptor (beta chain) was seen repeatedly, ten times or more. No antigen is known for it. There are 17 residues in the CDR3. Trimming at V came to 6 bases and at J to 6 bases, leaving 15 bases not matched to a gene. The TCR beta profiling, which covered VDJ combination and CDR3 sequence, was carried out using genomic DNA as the template. TCRdb used MiXCR to reprocess the reads, holding one entry per CDR3 protein. There are 350,000 to 450,000 distinct CDR3 sequences in the sample; under 80% occur only once, and 4% lies in the top ten. The record originates from a study of CD8+CD57+ T cells in acquired aplastic anemia. Study results and caveats: The study identified roughly 31 CD8+ CDR3 sequences shared by patients and controls. Patients did not significantly differ from controls in CD8+ Simpson's diversity.

This sequence was found in a human donor in good health, serving as a control. Sample: sorted CD4+, CD8+, or CD8+CD57+ T cells (not recorded which) from PBMCs. This chain connects TRBV12-3 or TRBV12-4 to TRBJ2-3, with TRBD2 matching over 10 bases. The CDR3 coding sequence is TGTGCCAGCAGCCTCGCCCCCCCTAGCGGGGGAGGGGATACGCAGTATTTT. Its protein product is CASSLAPPSGGGDTQYF.